This T cell receptor (beta chain) appears in the sequencing data of a study of control samples from healthy donors and cancer patients. The CDR3 loop spans 15 amino acids. Germline V gives CDR1 SGHVS, CDR2 FQNEAQ. Deletions cut 1 base from V and 3 bases from J, with 10 bases between. This clone appeared a single time. Sequenced by immunoSEQ multiplex PCR; TCRdb stores in-frame clones only, minus some. Seen here are about 95,000 clones, about 87% observed once, and the top ten hold around 15%. This rearrangement joins TRBV7-8 to TRBJ1-5, with D perhaps matching TRBD1 (6 bases). This clonotype was sampled from a woman in her 70s in good health. The source material was blood. The CDR3 spells CASSLVPGDNQPQHF. The DNA for the CDR3 is TGTGCCAGCAGCTTAGTTCCAGGGGACAATCAGCCCCAGCATTTT.